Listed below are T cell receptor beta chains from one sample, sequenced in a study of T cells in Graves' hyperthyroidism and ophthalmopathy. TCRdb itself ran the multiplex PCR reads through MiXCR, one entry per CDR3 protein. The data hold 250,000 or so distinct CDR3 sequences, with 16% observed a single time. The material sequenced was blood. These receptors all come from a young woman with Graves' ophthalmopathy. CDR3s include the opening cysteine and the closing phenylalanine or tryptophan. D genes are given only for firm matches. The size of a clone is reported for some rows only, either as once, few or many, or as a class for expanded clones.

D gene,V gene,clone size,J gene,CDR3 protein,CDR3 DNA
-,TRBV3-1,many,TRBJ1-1,CASSLKGPLTEAFF,TGTGCCAGCAGCCTAAAGGGGCCCCTCACTGAAGCTTTCTTT
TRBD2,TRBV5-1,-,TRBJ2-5,CASSSNIPGLAIKETQYF,TGCGCCAGCAGCTCCAATATACCGGGACTAGCAATAAAAGAGACCCAGTACTTC
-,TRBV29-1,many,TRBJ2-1,CSAAEVDEQFF,TGCAGCGCCGCCGAAGTTGATGAGCAGTTCTTC
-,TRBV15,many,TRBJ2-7,CATSRDQRNYEQYF,TGTGCCACCAGCAGAGATCAGAGAAACTACGAGCAGTACTTC
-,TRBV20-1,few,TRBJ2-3,CSARWAVSTDTQYF,TGCAGTGCTAGATGGGCGGTAAGCACAGATACGCAGTATTTT
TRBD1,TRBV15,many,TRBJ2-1,CATSRSKGQGPNEQFF,TGTGCCACCAGCAGATCAAAGGGACAGGGGCCTAATGAGCAGTTCTTC
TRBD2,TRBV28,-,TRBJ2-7,CASNPTVRTSGSFGEQYF,TGTGCCAGCAACCCAACGGTGAGGACTAGCGGGAGTTTTGGCGAGCAGTACTTC
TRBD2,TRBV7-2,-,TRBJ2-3,CASRYSGGASTDTQYF,TGTGCCAGCAGATATAGCGGGGGGGCTAGCACAGATACGCAGTATTTT
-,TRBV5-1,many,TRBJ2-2,CASSTGSGANTGELFF,TGCGCCAGCAGCACTGGGTCAGGGGCGAACACCGGGGAGCTGTTTTTT
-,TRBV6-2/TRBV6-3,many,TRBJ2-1,CASSLGEGVRGEQFF,TGTGCCAGCAGTCTAGGGGAGGGGGTAAGGGGTGAGCAGTTCTTC
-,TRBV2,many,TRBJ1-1,CASSELGQALRIAFF,TGTGCCAGCAGTGAGTTAGGGCAGGCCTTAAGGATAGCTTTCTTT
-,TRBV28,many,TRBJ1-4,CASSSQGVATNEKLFF,TGTGCCAGCAGTTCTCAGGGAGTTGCAACTAATGAAAAACTGTTTTTT
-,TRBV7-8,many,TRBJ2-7,CASSLAFGESSYEQYF,TGTGCCAGCAGCTTAGCCTTTGGGGAGAGCTCCTACGAGCAGTACTTC
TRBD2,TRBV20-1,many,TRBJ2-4,CSAHDSLAENIQYF,TGCAGTGCTCACGATTCACTAGCGGAAAACATTCAGTACTTC
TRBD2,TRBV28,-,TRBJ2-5,CASSRRSGSPETQYF,TGTGCCAGCAGTCGTCGTAGCGGGAGCCCAGAGACCCAGTACTTC
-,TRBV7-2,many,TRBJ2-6,CASSLAGGHGANVLTF,TGTGCCAGCAGCTTAGCTGGGGGGCATGGGGCCAACGTCCTGACTTTC
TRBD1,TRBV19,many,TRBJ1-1,CASTEGQVYQNTEAFF,TGTGCCAGTACCGAGGGACAGGTTTACCAGAACACTGAAGCTTTCTTT
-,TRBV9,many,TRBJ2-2,CASSPTRAPSTDTGELFF,TGTGCCAGCAGCCCAACACGGGCCCCCTCTACTGACACCGGGGAGCTGTTTTTT
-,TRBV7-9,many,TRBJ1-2,CASSLVGAWGYTF,TGTGCCAGCAGCTTAGTCGGGGCATGGGGCTACACCTTC
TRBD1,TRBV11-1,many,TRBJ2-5,CASRRDRGMTQETQYF,TGTGCCAGCAGACGGGACAGGGGTATGACCCAAGAGACCCAGTACTTC
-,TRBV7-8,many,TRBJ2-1,CASSTTDRARGQFF,TGTGCCAGCAGCACGACGGACCGGGCTAGAGGGCAGTTCTTC
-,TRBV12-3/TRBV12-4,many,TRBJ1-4,CASSRHLTNEKLFF,TGTGCCAGCAGTAGACATCTAACTAATGAAAAACTGTTTTTT
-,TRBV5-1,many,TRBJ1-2,CASSLAHRAYGYTF,TGCGCCAGCAGCTTGGCCCACAGGGCTTATGGCTACACCTTC
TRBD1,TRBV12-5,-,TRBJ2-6,CASGNIIDRGVSGANVLTF,TGTGCTAGTGGTAACATTATAGACAGGGGGGTATCTGGGGCCAACGTCCTGACTTTC
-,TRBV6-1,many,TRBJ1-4,CASRDNSRANEKLFF,TGTGCCAGCAGAGACAACAGTCGGGCTAATGAAAAACTGTTTTTT
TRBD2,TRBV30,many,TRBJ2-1,CAWSRSGAEQFF,TGTGCCTGGAGTCGGAGCGGGGCTGAGCAGTTCTTC
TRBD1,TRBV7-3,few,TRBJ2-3,CASSLGTGFPDTQYF,TGTGCCAGCAGCTTAGGGACAGGGTTCCCAGATACGCAGTATTTT
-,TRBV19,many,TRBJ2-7,CASSISGFSYEQYF,TGTGCCAGTAGTATCTCGGGTTTCTCCTACGAGCAGTACTTC
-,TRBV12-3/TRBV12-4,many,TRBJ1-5,CASSFANQPQHF,TGTGCCAGCAGTTTTGCCAATCAGCCCCAGCATTTT
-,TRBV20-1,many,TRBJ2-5,CSAFGQWEETQYF,TGCAGTGCCTTTGGACAGTGGGAAGAGACCCAGTACTTC
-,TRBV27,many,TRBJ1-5,CASSLRGWDQPQHF,TGTGCCAGCAGCCTCAGGGGTTGGGATCAGCCCCAGCATTTT
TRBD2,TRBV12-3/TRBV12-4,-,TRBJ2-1,CASDTGGLNEQFF,TGTGCCAGTGACACGGGGGGGCTCAATGAGCAGTTCTTC
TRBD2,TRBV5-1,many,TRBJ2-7,CASSLLAETYEQYF,TGCGCCAGCAGCCTACTAGCGGAGACCTACGAGCAGTACTTC
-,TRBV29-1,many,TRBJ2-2,CSVVADANTGELFF,TGCAGCGTTGTCGCCGACGCCAACACCGGGGAGCTGTTTTTT
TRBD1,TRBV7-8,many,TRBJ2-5,CASSLTGTGGVQTQYF,TGTGCCAGCAGCTTAACCGGGACAGGGGGCGTGCAGACCCAGTACTTC
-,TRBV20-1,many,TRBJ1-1,CSARPTGTEAFF,TGCAGTGCTAGACCCACCGGGACTGAAGCTTTCTTT
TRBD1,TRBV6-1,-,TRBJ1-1,CASRGRQGVTTEAFF,TGTGCCAGCAGGGGACGACAGGGGGTAACCACTGAAGCTTTCTTT
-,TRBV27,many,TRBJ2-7,CASRRGGTYEQYF,TGTGCCAGCAGGCGGGGAGGAACCTACGAGCAGTACTTC
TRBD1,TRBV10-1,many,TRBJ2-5,CASSEYGTDEETQYF,TGCGCCAGCAGTGAGTACGGGACAGATGAAGAGACCCAGTACTTC
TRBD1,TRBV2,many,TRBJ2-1,CASSPWTGADNEQFF,TGTGCCAGCAGTCCTTGGACAGGGGCCGACAATGAGCAGTTCTTC
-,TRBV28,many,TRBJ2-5,CASSSPREQETQYF,TGTGCCAGCAGTTCTCCCCGGGAGCAAGAGACCCAGTACTTC
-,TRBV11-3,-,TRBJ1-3,CASRADSGNTIYF,TGTGCCAGCCGGGCAGACTCTGGAAACACCATATATTTT
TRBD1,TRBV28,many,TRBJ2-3,CASSSHPGGAGKDTQYF,TGTGCCAGCAGTTCTCATCCAGGGGGCGCGGGAAAAGATACGCAGTATTTT
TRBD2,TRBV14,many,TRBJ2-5,CASSQDRYGLEETQYF,TGTGCCAGCAGCCAAGATCGGTATGGACTAGAAGAGACCCAGTACTTC
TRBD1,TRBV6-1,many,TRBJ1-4,CASSEEWTGRGEKLFF,TGTGCCAGCAGTGAAGAGTGGACAGGGAGAGGTGAAAAACTGTTTTTT
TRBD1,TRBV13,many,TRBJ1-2,CASSLATGANYGYTF,TGTGCCAGCAGCTTAGCTACAGGGGCTAACTATGGCTACACCTTC
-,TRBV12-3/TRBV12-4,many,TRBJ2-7,CASSLSGGEQYF,TGTGCCAGCAGTTTAAGTGGCGGCGAGCAGTACTTC
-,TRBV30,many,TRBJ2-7,CAWSRQDIGYEQYF,TGTGCCTGGAGTAGACAGGACATTGGCTACGAGCAGTACTTC
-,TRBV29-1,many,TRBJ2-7,CSAAWGSYEQYF,TGCAGCGCCGCCTGGGGGTCCTACGAGCAGTACTTC
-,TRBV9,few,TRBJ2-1,CASSVAVSGSADNEQFF,TGTGCCAGCAGCGTAGCCGTCAGCGGGTCGGCCGACAATGAGCAGTTCTTC
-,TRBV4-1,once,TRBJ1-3,CASSHNAADSGNTIYF,TGCGCCAGCAGCCATAACGCGGCTGACTCTGGAAACACCATATATTTT
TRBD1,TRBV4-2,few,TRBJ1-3,CASSQGAGTGSGNTIYF,TGTGCCAGCAGCCAGGGAGCCGGGACAGGCTCTGGAAACACCATATATTTT
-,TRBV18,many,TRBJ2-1,CASSPAGTGSGEQFF,TGTGCCAGCTCACCAGCGGGAACCGGGTCCGGTGAGCAGTTCTTC